Sequencing of this T cell receptor beta chain was carried out in a study of T-cell reconstitution after alpha-beta-depleted transplantation in children. This clonotype was counted at least ten times. A TCRbeta library incorporating unique molecular identifiers was prepared. TCRdb used MiXCR to reprocess the PCR reads, holding one entry per CDR3 protein. In the table there are around 600,000 distinct CDR3 sequences, about 15% of which are singletons. The CDR3 is made up of 15 amino acids. In germline, CDR1 is DFQATT, CDR2 SNEGSKA (reference sequence). After removal of 2 bases from V and 10 bases from J, the junction contained 11 bases not matched to a gene.

Sequencing was performed on PBMCs from the stem cell graft donor, taken from the stem cell graft. This sequence was found in a human donor who donated a stem cell graft to a child with acute myeloid leukemia. The V call is TRBV20-1, the J call TRBJ1-6, with 7 bases identical to TRBD1. The CDR3 region has the DNA TGCAGTGCTAGACTACGACAGGGCGGGCGCTCACCCCTCCACTTT. This sequence encodes CSARLRQGGRSPLHF.